The clone carrying this T cell receptor (beta chain) appeared a few times. Its antigen is not identified. This sample was taken from a study of T cells in Graves' hyperthyroidism and ophthalmopathy. Whole-study findings and limits: Through a model of 13 V-J features, ophthalmopathy was separated from stable hyperthyroidism.

The V gene's germline CDR1 is DFQATT and CDR2 SNEGSKA (reference sequence). The CDR3 totals 15 residues. With 2 bases clipped from V and 0 bases from J, the junction kept 5 bases outside the gene matches. Patients counted as stable if ophthalmopathy did not develop within 18 months. In patients aged 18 to 65, hyperthyroidism was newly diagnosed, with duration under 2 months. PBMCs were sourced from about 10 ml fresh peripheral blood. Using RNA transcripts as the source, TCR beta CDR3 regions were amplified. The HTBI primer set was used in a first-round RT-PCR of the TCR CDR3. TCRdb redid the calling of the multiplex PCR reads with MiXCR, one entry per CDR3 protein. This sample carries 400,000 to 500,000 distinct CDR3 sequences, roughly 14% of them seen once, and the ten largest clones take roughly 17%.

The chain carries TRBV20-1 and TRBJ2-7; 9 nucleotides agree with TRBD2. The origin of this receptor is a woman in her late teens or twenties with Graves' hyperthyroidism. What was sequenced was blood. CDR3 DNA sequence: TGCAGTGCTAGACCCCTAGCGGGGAGCTCCTACGAGCAGTACTTC. It codes for CSARPLAGSSYEQYF.